The rows below give T cell receptor beta chains drawn from one sample of a study of human T cells and chemical hapten exposure. TCRdb itself ran the reads through MiXCR, one entry per CDR3 protein. The table lists about 120,000 distinct CDR3 sequences, over 7% of them singletons. Sequenced input: whole blood. The receptors shown here come from a human donor in good health. Some clones in this sample may be carry-over from other donors' samples. Each CDR3 is given with its conserved first and last residue. The order of the fields is V gene, J gene, CDR3 length, D gene, clone size, CDR3 DNA, CDR3 protein. A D gene is named only where the DNA matches it firmly. Only some rows state a clone size, as once, few, many or a class for expanded clones.

TRBV4-3,TRBJ1-4,16,NA,many,TGCGCCAGCAGCCAAGATAGACAGGCGATTAATGAAAAACTGTTTTTT,CASSQDRQAINEKLFF
TRBV20-1,TRBJ2-7,16,NA,many,TGCAGTGCTAACCCTCTATCGGGGCTCGGGGACGACGAGCAGTACTTC,CSANPLSGLGDDEQYF
TRBV13,TRBJ2-2,15,TRBD2,once,TGTGCCAGCAGTGCGCGGACTAGCGTTACCGGGGAGCTGTTTTTT,CASSARTSVTGELFF
TRBV7-2,TRBJ1-3,16,NA,few,TGTGCCAGCAGCTTAGCTCGGGGGGCGGCAGGAAACACCATATATTTT,CASSLARGAAGNTIYF
TRBV7-3,TRBJ2-2,14,NA,few,TGTGCCAGCAGCTTAACCTATCGCCCCGGGGAGCTGTTTTTT,CASSLTYRPGELFF
TRBV6-5,TRBJ1-1,13,NA,many,TGTGCCAGCACCCCTACCGGGAAAACTGAAGCTTTCTTT,CASTPTGKTEAFF
TRBV5-1,TRBJ2-3,16,TRBD1,few,TGCGCCAGCAGCTTCCTCGGACAGGGGGCCTCAGATACGCAGTATTTT,CASSFLGQGASDTQYF
TRBV9,TRBJ2-1,15,TRBD1,NA,TGTGCCAGCAGCGTAGACGGGACAGGTAACAATGAGCAGTTCTTC,CASSVDGTGNNEQFF
TRBV2,TRBJ2-5,15,TRBD2,NA,TGTGCCAGCAGTAGCGACCAGGGAGGGCAAGAGACCCAGTACTTC,CASSSDQGGQETQYF
TRBV20-1,TRBJ2-7,15,TRBD2,few,TGCAGTGTTCCCAGCGGGAGTGCGAGCTCCTACGAGCAGTACTTC,CSVPSGSASSYEQYF
TRBV7-9,TRBJ1-2,16,NA,NA,TGTGCCAGCAGCTTAGCGGGGCGGGGAACCAACTATGGCTACACCTTC,CASSLAGRGTNYGYTF
TRBV20-1,TRBJ1-1,12,NA,many,TGCAGTGCTAGGGGCGTCATTGGGGGAGCTTTCTTT,CSARGVIGGAFF
TRBV6-5,TRBJ1-6,16,NA,few,TGTGCCAGCAAATACAGTAGCGGGCAGGGTCGTTCACCCCTCCACTTT,CASKYSSGQGRSPLHF
TRBV7-2,TRBJ2-5,14,NA,NA,TGTGCCAGCAGCCCCCCGCCCGGCCGGGAGACCCAGTACTTC,CASSPPPGRETQYF
TRBV10-1,TRBJ1-1,14,TRBD1,many,TGCGCCTCTCAGGGGACAGGGGGATCCACTGAAGCTTTCTTT,CASQGTGGSTEAFF
TRBV30,TRBJ2-1,12,NA,NA,TGTGCCTGGAGCCCTGGGGGAGCTGAGCAGTTCTTC,CAWSPGGAEQFF
TRBV6-1,TRBJ1-1,17,NA,few,TGTGCCAGCAGTGAAGGTGTAGGGCAGGGGAGCAACACTGAAGCTTTCTTT,CASSEGVGQGSNTEAFF
TRBV20-1,TRBJ2-3,17,TRBD2,NA,TGCAGTGCTAGAGGCGGTGGTAGCGGGGGAGAAACAGATACGCAGTATTTT,CSARGGGSGGETDTQYF
TRBV20-1,TRBJ2-4,19,TRBD2,NA,TGCAGTGCTAGAGATTTTGGGAAACTTAGCGGGGGGGCCAAAAACATTCAGTACTTC,CSARDFGKLSGGAKNIQYF
TRBV10-2,TRBJ2-1,17,TRBD2,few,TGCGCCAGCAGTGAGTCCCAGCGGGAGGCGCCCTACAATGAGCAGTTCTTC,CASSESQREAPYNEQFF
TRBV5-1,TRBJ1-1,12,NA,few,TGCGCCAGCAGCTACGGGTCCACTGAAGCTTTCTTT,CASSYGSTEAFF
TRBV7-2,TRBJ2-7,15,TRBD1,once,TGTGCCAGCAGCTTACCACAGGGGGCTTCCTACGAGCAGTACTTC,CASSLPQGASYEQYF
TRBV12-5,TRBJ2-2,16,NA,NA,TGTGCTAGTGGTTTGGTACTCACCTCGAACACCGGGGAGCTGTTTTTT,CASGLVLTSNTGELFF
TRBV27,TRBJ2-2,18,NA,NA,TGTGCCAGCAGTTTAGTTGGGGCGCTCTACGATAGCACCGGGGAGCTGTTTTTT,CASSLVGALYDSTGELFF
TRBV6-5,TRBJ2-2,16,NA,NA,TGTGCCAGCAGTGCCGCGATGGACGGGGCAGTCGGGGAGCTGTTTTTT,CASSAAMDGAVGELFF
TRBV9,TRBJ2-4,16,NA,NA,TGTGCCAGCAGCTCATCACAGGGAATAGCCAAAAACATTCAGTACTTC,CASSSSQGIAKNIQYF
TRBV13,TRBJ2-1,15,TRBD1,NA,TGTGCCAGCAGCCTACCGGGACAGGGGGGTTATGAGCAGTTCTTC,CASSLPGQGGYEQFF
TRBV6-5,TRBJ2-1,14,NA,NA,TGTGCCAGCAGTTACGCCGACCGGTCGAATGAGCAGTTCTTC,CASSYADRSNEQFF
TRBV14,TRBJ2-3,14,NA,few,TGTGCCAGCAGCGGGAGTTGGAGCACAGATACGCAGTATTTT,CASSGSWSTDTQYF
TRBV6-5,TRBJ1-1,14,NA,NA,TGTGCCAGCAGTTCAGGACAGATGAACACTGAAGCTTTCTTT,CASSSGQMNTEAFF
TRBV7-9,TRBJ2-1,14,NA,few,TGTGCCAGCAGCTTAGAGGGGACCCCCCGTGAGCAGTTCTTC,CASSLEGTPREQFF
TRBV10-3,TRBJ2-3,19,TRBD2,many,TGTGCCATCAGTGAGAAGCCTGGGGTAGCGGGAACCCGGGCAGATACGCAGTATTTT,CAISEKPGVAGTRADTQYF
TRBV18,TRBJ1-1,14,TRBD1,few,TGTGCCAGCTCACCGGGACAGGGGATTACTGAAGCTTTCTTT,CASSPGQGITEAFF
TRBV2,TRBJ2-3,15,NA,few,TGTGCCAGCAGTGCGCGAGGAATGGGTACGGATACGCAGTATTTT,CASSARGMGTDTQYF
TRBV7-9,TRBJ1-4,15,NA,many,TGTGCCAGCAGCTTACTGGGGGCCGGAGATGAAAAACTGTTTTTT,CASSLLGAGDEKLFF
TRBV6-6,TRBJ2-1,12,TRBD2,NA,TGTGCCAGCAGTGGACTAGCGAATGAGCAGTTCTTC,CASSGLANEQFF
TRBV4-3,TRBJ2-7,15,NA,NA,TGCGCCAGCAGCCAAGACCGGACACTGTCCTACGAGCAGTACTTC,CASSQDRTLSYEQYF
TRBV3-1,TRBJ2-1,15,TRBD1,NA,TGTGCCAGCAGCTCCCAGGGACAGGCCTACAATGAGCAGTTCTTC,CASSSQGQAYNEQFF
TRBV29-1,TRBJ2-1,13,NA,once,TGCAGCGTTGAGACGGGAGAGTACAATGAGCAGTTCTTC,CSVETGEYNEQFF
TRBV14,TRBJ2-5,19,NA,few,TGTGCCAGCAGCCAACAACCGGTATCAGGGGCGATGAGGCGAGAGACCCAGTACTTC,CASSQQPVSGAMRRETQYF
TRBV7-9,TRBJ2-2,17,TRBD2,NA,TGTGCCAGCAGACCCAAGGGCGGGAGGGAGAACACCGGGGAGCTGTTTTTT,CASRPKGGRENTGELFF
TRBV5-4,TRBJ1-4,13,NA,few,TGTGCCAGCGGCGTCGGCCAGAATGAAAAACTGTTTTTT,CASGVGQNEKLFF